A selection of T cell receptor beta chains follows, all from one sample in a study of blood T cell repertoires in COVID-19. Sequencing used immunoSEQ multiplex PCR; TCRdb keeps in-frame clones, though not all of them. Among 160,000 or so clones listed, 70% to 85% were seen once. The source material was PBMCs or T cells enriched from blood (not recorded which). The receptors were gathered from a man aged 50-59 years who had recovered from COVID-19. CDR3s include the opening cysteine and the closing phenylalanine or tryptophan. Fields, in order: clone size, D gene, V gene, J gene, CDR3 DNA, CDR3 protein. The D gene is left open where the match is weak. Clone size is shown for a subset of rows, as once, few, many or a class of expanded clone.

.	TRBD2	TRBV5-4	TRBJ2-3	TGTGCCAGCAGCATGGCCCTAGCGGGGGGAGATAGCACAGATACGCAGTATTTT	CASSMALAGGDSTDTQYF
.	.	TRBV28	TRBJ1-4	TGTGCCAGCAGGGAGAGGCTTGGGGAAAAACTGTTTTTT	CASRERLGEKLFF
.	TRBD2	TRBV5-4	TRBJ2-5	TGTGCCAGCAGGGGAGGGTTCCAAGAGACCCAGTACTTC	CASRGGFQETQYF
.	TRBD1	TRBV27	TRBJ1-1	TGTGCCAGCAGTTTACGCCAGGGGGCCGTAAACACTGAAGCTTTCTTT	CASSLRQGAVNTEAFF
.	.	TRBV27	TRBJ2-7	TGTGCCAGCAGTTTATCACAGGGAGCCAACGAGCAGTACTTC	CASSLSQGANEQYF
.	.	TRBV5-5	TRBJ2-3	TGTGCCAGCAGCGACGGACAAAACACAGATACGCAGTATTTT	CASSDGQNTDTQYF
.	.	TRBV19	TRBJ1-2	TGTGCCAGTAAATCCGCAGGGGTGGAGAGCTATGGCTACACCTTC	CASKSAGVESYGYTF
.	TRBD1	TRBV19	TRBJ2-7	TGTGCCAGTAGTCCCGCCGGGACAGGGAGAAACGAGCAGTACTTC	CASSPAGTGRNEQYF
.	TRBD1	TRBV7-6	TRBJ1-5	TGTGCCAGCAGCTTACAACAGGGGATCAATCAGCCCCAGCATTTT	CASSLQQGINQPQHF
.	.	TRBV11-1	TRBJ1-2	TGTGCCAGCTGGGGAATACAGGTTTCCAACTATGGCTACACCTTC	CASWGIQVSNYGYTF
.	TRBD1	TRBV4-1	TRBJ1-6	TGCGCCAGCAGCCAAGGACAGGGAAATTCACCCCTCCACTTT	CASSQGQGNSPLHF
.	TRBD2	TRBV5-4	TRBJ2-5	TGTGCCAGCAGCTTGCGCCCAGCGGGGGGGGAGACCCAGTACTTC	CASSLRPAGGETQYF
.	.	TRBV11-3	TRBJ1-1	TGTGCCAGCAGCTCATTGCAGGGGAAAGCTTTCTTT	CASSSLQGKAFF
few	TRBD2	TRBV5-1	TRBJ2-1	TGCGCCAGCAGCTTGGGACTAGCGGGGGGAGACAATGAGCAGTTCTTC	CASSLGLAGGDNEQFF
.	.	TRBV27	TRBJ1-4	TGTGCCAGCCGGAGGCCCGCAACTAATGAAAAACTGTTTTTT	CASRRPATNEKLFF
.	.	TRBV30	TRBJ1-4	TGTGCCTGGAGTTCCGGGGGGCGTATGATTGAAAAACTGTTTTTT	CAWSSGGRMIEKLFF
once	TRBD1	TRBV3-1/TRBV3-2	TRBJ1-2	TGTGCCAGCAGCCAAGGACAGGGGTCCTATGGCTACACCTTC	CASSQGQGSYGYTF
.	TRBD1	TRBV9	TRBJ2-4	TGTGCCAGCAGCGTCCGGGACAGGGTATCCCAAAACATTCAGTACTTC	CASSVRDRVSQNIQYF
few	.	TRBV2	TRBJ2-1	TGTGCCAGCAGTGAAGCGGGGGCGCCTTACAATGAGCAGTTCTTC	CASSEAGAPYNEQFF
.	.	TRBV19	TRBJ2-7	TGTGCCAGTAGTGGTCGCCAGGTGACCTACGAGCAGTACTTC	CASSGRQVTYEQYF
.	TRBD1	TRBV5-1	TRBJ1-5	TGCGCCAGCAGCTTGGGGGACAGGGGACGAAATCAGCCCCAGCATTTT	CASSLGDRGRNQPQHF
few	.	TRBV6-5	TRBJ1-1	TGTGCCAGCAGTAAGGGGTGGGGAGGGACTGAAGCTTTCTTT	CASSKGWGGTEAFF
.	.	TRBV5-1	TRBJ2-1	TGCGCCAGCAGCTTGCAATCTAGAATAAACAATGAGCAGTTCTTC	CASSLQSRINNEQFF
.	.	TRBV18	TRBJ2-7	TGTGCCAGCTCATTGGTAGCGGTGAGCGAGCAGTACTTC	CASSLVAVSEQYF
once	TRBD2	TRBV28	TRBJ2-1	TGTGCCAGCAGCCAGACTAGCGGGGGCCAGGATGAGCAGTTCTTC	CASSQTSGGQDEQFF
once	.	TRBV12-5	TRBJ1-6	TGTGCTAGTGGTTTGAGAGGTTCACCCCTCCACTTT	CASGLRGSPLHF
once	.	TRBV7-2	TRBJ2-2	TGTGCCAGCCTGGGACACCTGAACACCGGGGAGCTGTTTTTT	CASLGHLNTGELFF
.	.	TRBV27	TRBJ1-3	TGTGCCAGCAGTTTATATCCCGGTACTGGAAACACCATATATTTT	CASSLYPGTGNTIYF
.	.	TRBV30	TRBJ2-6	TGTGCCTCCGTAGCCCTGCTAGGATCTGGGGCCAACGTCCTGACTTTC	CASVALLGSGANVLTF
.	.	TRBV27	TRBJ1-6	TGTGCCAGCAGTTATATCTCCCAAACAGGGAATTCACCCCTCCACTTT	CASSYISQTGNSPLHF
.	.	TRBV6-6	TRBJ1-4	TGTGCCAGCAGTTACGGGGGCCCCAATGAAAAACTGTTTTTT	CASSYGGPNEKLFF
.	TRBD2	TRBV10-1	TRBJ2-3	TGCGCCAGCAGTGAATCTAGCGGGGGGGCGAACACAGATACGCAGTATTTT	CASSESSGGANTDTQYF
.	.	TRBV28	TRBJ1-3	TGTGCCAGCAGTTTACGGCAGGGGCTTGGGAACACCATATATTTT	CASSLRQGLGNTIYF
.	.	TRBV5-1	TRBJ1-1	TGCGCCAGCAGCTTGGACTTACAGTCGAACACTGAAGCTTTCTTT	CASSLDLQSNTEAFF
.	TRBD1	TRBV18	TRBJ1-4	TGTGCCAGCTCAACGGGACAGAATGAAAAACTGTTTTTT	CASSTGQNEKLFF
.	TRBD2	TRBV28	TRBJ2-1	TGTGCCAGCAGTGGACTAGCGGGGGGACAATACAATGAGCAGTTCTTC	CASSGLAGGQYNEQFF
.	TRBD1	TRBV7-9	TRBJ2-7	TGTGCCAGCAGCTCCAGGGACAGCTACGAGCAGTACTTC	CASSSRDSYEQYF
few	TRBD1	TRBV5-1	TRBJ1-1	TGCGCCAGCAGCTCGCGGACAGGGGGTAACACTGAAGCTTTCTTT	CASSSRTGGNTEAFF
.	.	TRBV27	TRBJ1-2	TGTGCCAGCAGTCCCGCAGACAGGAGCCTCTATGGCTACACCTTC	CASSPADRSLYGYTF
.	.	TRBV3-1/TRBV3-2	TRBJ2-3	TGTGCCAGCAGCCGGGGAGGAAGCACAGATACGCAGTATTTT	CASSRGGSTDTQYF
few	TRBD1	TRBV11-3	TRBJ1-2	TGTGCCAGCAGCTACACAGGGGGATCTCGCTACACCTTC	CASSYTGGSRYTF
.	TRBD1	TRBV19	TRBJ1-5	TGTGCCAGCCACAGGGGGCTGGACAATCAGCCCCAGCATTTT	CASHRGLDNQPQHF
.	.	TRBV10-1	TRBJ2-2	TGCGCCAGCAGTGAGGGGGGGACCGGGGAGCTGTTTTTT	CASSEGGTGELFF